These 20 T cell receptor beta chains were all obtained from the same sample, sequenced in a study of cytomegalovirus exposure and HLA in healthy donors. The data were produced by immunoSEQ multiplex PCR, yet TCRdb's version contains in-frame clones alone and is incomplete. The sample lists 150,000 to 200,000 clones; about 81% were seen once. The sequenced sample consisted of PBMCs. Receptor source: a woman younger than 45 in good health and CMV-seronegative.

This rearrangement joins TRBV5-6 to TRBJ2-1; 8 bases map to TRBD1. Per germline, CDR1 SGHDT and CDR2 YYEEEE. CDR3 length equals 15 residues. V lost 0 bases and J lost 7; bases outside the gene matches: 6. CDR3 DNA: TGTGCCAGCAGCTTGGCCCGGACAGGGCGAAATGAGCAGTTCTTC. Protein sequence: CASSLARTGRNEQFF. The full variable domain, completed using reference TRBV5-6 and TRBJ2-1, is DAGVTQSPTHLIKTRGQQVTLRCSPKSGHDTVSWYQQALGQGPQFIFQYYEEEERQRGNFPDRFSGHQFPNYSSELNVNALLLGDSALYLCASSLARTGRNEQFFGPGTRLTVL.

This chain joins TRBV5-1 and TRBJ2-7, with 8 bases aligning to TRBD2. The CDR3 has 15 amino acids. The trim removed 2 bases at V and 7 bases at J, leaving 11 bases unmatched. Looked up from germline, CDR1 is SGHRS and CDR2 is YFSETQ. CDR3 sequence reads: CASSFGSGGPQEQYF. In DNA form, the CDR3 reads TGCGCCAGCAGCTTTGGGTCGGGAGGGCCGCAAGAGCAGTACTTC.

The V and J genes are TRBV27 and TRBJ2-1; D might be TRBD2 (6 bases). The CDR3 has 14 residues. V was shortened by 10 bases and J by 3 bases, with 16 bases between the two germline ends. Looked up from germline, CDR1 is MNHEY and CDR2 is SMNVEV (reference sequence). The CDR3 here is CATKSGTHYNEQFF. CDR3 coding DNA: TGTGCCACCAAATCCGGGACTCACTACAATGAGCAGTTCTTC.

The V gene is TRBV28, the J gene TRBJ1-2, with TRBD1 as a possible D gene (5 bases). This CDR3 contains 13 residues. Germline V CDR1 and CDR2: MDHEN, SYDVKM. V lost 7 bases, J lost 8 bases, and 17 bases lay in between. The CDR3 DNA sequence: TGTGCCAGCATTACCAAACCAGGGTCCGGCTACACCTTC. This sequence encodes CASITKPGSGYTF.

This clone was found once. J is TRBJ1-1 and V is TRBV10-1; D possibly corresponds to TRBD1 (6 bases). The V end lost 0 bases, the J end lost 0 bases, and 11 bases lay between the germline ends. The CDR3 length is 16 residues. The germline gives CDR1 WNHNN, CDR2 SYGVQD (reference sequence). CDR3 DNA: TGCGCCAGCAGTGAGTCAGGACAGCTCATGAACACTGAAGCTTTCTTT. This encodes CASSESGQLMNTEAFF.

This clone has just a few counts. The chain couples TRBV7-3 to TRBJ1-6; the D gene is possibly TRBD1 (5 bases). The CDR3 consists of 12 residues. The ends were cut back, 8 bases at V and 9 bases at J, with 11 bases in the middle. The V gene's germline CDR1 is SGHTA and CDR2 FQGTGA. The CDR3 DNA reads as TGTGCCAGCGGGACTTATGGTTCACCCCTCCACTTT. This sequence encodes CASGTYGSPLHF.

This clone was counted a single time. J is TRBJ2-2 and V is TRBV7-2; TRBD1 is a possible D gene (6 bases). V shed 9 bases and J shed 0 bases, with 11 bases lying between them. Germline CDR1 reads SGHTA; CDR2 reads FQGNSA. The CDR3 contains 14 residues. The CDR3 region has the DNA TGTGCCAGTTACAGGGTCTCGAACACCGGGGAGCTGTTTTTT. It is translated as CASYRVSNTGELFF.

The CDR3 nucleotides read TGTGCCAGCACCTTGGGACAGGGGACAGAGACCCAGTACTTC. It specifies CASTLGQGTETQYF. The chain carries TRBV6-5 and TRBJ2-5; 10 bases map to TRBD1. Trimming cost V 7 bases and J 4 bases; bases outside gene matches: 6. This CDR3 spans 14 amino acids. Germline CDR1 MNHEY, CDR2 SVGAGI.

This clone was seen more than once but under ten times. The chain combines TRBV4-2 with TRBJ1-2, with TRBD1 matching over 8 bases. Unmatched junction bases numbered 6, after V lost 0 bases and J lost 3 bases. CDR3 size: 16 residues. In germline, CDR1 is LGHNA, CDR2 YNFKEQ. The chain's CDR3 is CASSQEPDRVDYGYTF. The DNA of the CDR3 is TGTGCCAGCAGCCAAGAACCGGACAGGGTAGACTATGGCTACACCTTC.

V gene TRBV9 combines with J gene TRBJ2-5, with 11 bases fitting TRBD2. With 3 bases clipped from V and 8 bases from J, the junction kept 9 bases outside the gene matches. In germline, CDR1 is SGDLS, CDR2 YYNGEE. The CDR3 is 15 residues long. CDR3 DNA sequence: TGTGCCAGCAGCGATAGCGGGGGGGCCGTCGGTACCCAGTACTTC. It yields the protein CASSDSGGAVGTQYF.

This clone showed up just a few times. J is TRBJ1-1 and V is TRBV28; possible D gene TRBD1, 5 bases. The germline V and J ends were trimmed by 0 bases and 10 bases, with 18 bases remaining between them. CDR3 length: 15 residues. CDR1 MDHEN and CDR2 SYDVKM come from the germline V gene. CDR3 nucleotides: TGTGCCAGCAGTTTATGCAAAGGGGTGATTAGGGTAGCTTTCTTT. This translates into CASSLCKGVIRVAFF.

The CDR3 is CASSAPTGTNSPLHF. The CDR3 bases are TGTGCCAGCAGTGCCCCGACAGGAACTAATTCACCCCTCCACTTT. V and J are TRBV28 and TRBJ1-6, with D possibly TRBD1 on 6 matching bases. V lost 5 bases and J lost 6, with 14 bases in between. The CDR3 runs to 15 residues. In germline, CDR1 is MDHEN, CDR2 SYDVKM.

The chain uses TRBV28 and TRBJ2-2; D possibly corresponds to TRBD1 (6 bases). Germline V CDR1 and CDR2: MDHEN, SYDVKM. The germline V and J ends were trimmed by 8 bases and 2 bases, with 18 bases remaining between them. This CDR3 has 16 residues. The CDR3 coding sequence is TGTGCCAGCTCCCAGCCCACAGGGAGAAACACCGGGGAGCTGTTTTTT. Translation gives CASSQPTGRNTGELFF.

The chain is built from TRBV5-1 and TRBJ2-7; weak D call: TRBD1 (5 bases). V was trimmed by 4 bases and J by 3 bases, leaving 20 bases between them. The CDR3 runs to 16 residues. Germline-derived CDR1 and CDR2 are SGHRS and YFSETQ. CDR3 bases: TGCGCCAGCAGCGGGGCCGTGTCGAGGACGGACTACGAGCAGTACTTC. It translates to CASSGAVSRTDYEQYF.

As DNA, the CDR3 is TGTGCCAGCAGCCCCTTGGGGGGGAGCACTGAAGCTTTCTTT. Protein: CASSPLGGSTEAFF. This chain links TRBV7-9 with TRBJ1-1; the D gene is possibly TRBD1 (5 bases). Trimming took off 5 bases at V and 4 bases at J, with 14 bases between the two ends. The CDR3 has 14 amino acids. In germline, CDR1 is SEHNR, CDR2 FQNEAQ (reference sequence).

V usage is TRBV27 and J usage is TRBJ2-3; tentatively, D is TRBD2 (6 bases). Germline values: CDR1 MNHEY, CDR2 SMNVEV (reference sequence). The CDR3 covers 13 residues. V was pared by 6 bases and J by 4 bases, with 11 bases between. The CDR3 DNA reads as TGTGCCAGCAGCCCTAGCGATTCAGATACGCAGTATTTT. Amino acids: CASSPSDSDTQYF.

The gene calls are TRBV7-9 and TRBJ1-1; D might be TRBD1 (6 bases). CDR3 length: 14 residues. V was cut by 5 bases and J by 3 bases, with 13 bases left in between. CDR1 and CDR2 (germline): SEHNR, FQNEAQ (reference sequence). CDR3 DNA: TGTGCCAGCAGCCCCTACAGGGTAGACACTGAAGCTTTCTTT. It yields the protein CASSPYRVDTEAFF.

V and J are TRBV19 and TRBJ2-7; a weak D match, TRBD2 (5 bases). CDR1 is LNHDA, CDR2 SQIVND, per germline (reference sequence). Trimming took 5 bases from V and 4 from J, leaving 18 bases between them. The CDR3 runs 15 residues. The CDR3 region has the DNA TGTGCCAGTAGTCCAGGACTCACAGTCCCATACGAGCAGTACTTC. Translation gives CASSPGLTVPYEQYF. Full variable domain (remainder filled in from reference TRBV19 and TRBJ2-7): DGGITQSPKYLFRKEGQNVTLSCEQNLNHDAMYWYRQDPGQGLRLIYYSQIVNDFQKGDIAEGYSVSREKKESFPLTVTSAQKNPTAFYLCASSPGLTVPYEQYFGPGTRLTVT.

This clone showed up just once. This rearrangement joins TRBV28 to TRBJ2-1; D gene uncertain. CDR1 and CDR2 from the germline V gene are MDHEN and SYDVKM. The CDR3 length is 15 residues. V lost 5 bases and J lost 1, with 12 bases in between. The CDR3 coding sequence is TGTGCCAGCAGTCCTCGACAAGCTTCCTACAATGAGCAGTTCTTC. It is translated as CASSPRQASYNEQFF.

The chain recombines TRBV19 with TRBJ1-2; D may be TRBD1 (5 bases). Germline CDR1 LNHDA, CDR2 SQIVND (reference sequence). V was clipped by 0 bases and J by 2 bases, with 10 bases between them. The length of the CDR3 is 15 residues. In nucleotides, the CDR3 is TGTGCCAGTAGTATAGACTGGGCAGGGAACTATGGCTACACCTTC. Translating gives CASSIDWAGNYGYTF.